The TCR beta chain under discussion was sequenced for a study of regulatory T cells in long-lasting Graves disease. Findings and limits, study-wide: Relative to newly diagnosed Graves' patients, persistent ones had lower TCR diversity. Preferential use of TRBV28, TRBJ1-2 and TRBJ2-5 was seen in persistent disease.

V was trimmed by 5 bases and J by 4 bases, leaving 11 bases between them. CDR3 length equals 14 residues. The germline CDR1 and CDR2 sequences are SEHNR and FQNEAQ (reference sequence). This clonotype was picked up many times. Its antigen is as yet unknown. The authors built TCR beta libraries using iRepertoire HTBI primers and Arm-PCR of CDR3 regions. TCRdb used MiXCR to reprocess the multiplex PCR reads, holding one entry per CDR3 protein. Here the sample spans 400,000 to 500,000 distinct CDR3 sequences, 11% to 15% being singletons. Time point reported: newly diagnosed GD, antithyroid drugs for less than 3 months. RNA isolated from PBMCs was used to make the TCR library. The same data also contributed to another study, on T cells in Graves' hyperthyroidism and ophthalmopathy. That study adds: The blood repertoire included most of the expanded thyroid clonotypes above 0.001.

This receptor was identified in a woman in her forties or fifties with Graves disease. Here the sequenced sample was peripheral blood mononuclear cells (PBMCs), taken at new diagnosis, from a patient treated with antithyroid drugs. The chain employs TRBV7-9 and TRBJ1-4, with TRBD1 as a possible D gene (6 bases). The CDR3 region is CASSGQSSNEKLFF. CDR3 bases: TGTGCCAGCAGCGGACAGTCCAGTAATGAAAAACTGTTTTTT.